The clone carrying this T cell receptor (beta chain) was seen only once. Libraries were prepared by immunoSEQ multiplex PCR; TCRdb keeps only in-frame clonotypes and omits some of them. The sample includes fewer than 180,000 clones, 80% to 95% of them seen just once. This CDR3 spans 15 amino acids. Germline assignment: CDR1 LGHDT and CDR2 YNNKEL (reference sequence). Trimming shortened V by 6 bases and J by 0 bases, and 14 bases separated the two germline ends. The data were taken from a study of T cell responses to AZD1222 COVID-19 vaccine. The chain links TRBV3-1 (or the pseudogene TRBV3-2) to TRBJ1-1; D perhaps matches TRBD1 (5 bases). Sequenced material: peripheral blood, taken 28 days after the second AZD1222 dose. The receptor's source is an adult who received the AZD1222 COVID-19 vaccine. Written as DNA, the CDR3 is TGTGCCAGCAGACATCAGGGTCTCATGAACACTGAAGCTTTCTTT. It yields the protein CASRHQGLMNTEAFF.